These 30 T cell receptor beta chains originate from one sample sequenced in a study of CD8+ T cells in alopecia areata. Reverse transcribed after extraction, RNA yielded cDNA as the sequencing template. TCRdb's copy holds only in-frame clones and misses some; the assay was immunoSEQ multiplex PCR. Of hundreds of thousands of clones detected, 65% to 70% appear once; the ten largest clones hold approximately 1.2%. The sample consisted of CD4+ T cells sorted from blood, taken at week 0. These receptors all stem from a human donor with alopecia areata.

This clone turned up a few times. The chain joins TRBV29-1 to TRBJ2-3, with D perhaps matching TRBD1 (6 bases). Per germline, CDR1 SQVTM and CDR2 ANQGSEA. The CDR3 contains 14 residues. The germline V and J ends were trimmed by 5 bases and 2 bases, with 14 bases remaining between them. The CDR3 sequence: CSVQGRGDTDTQYF. The CDR3 DNA is TGCAGCGTTCAGGGGAGAGGGGACACAGATACGCAGTATTTT.

This clone has just a few counts. The V call is TRBV4-1, the J call TRBJ1-6, with 8 bases aligning to TRBD1. The V and J ends lost 8 bases and 6 bases, in that order; junction bases with no gene match: 12. Looked up from germline, CDR1 is MGHRA and CDR2 is YSYEKL. This CDR3 is 16 amino acids long. Written as DNA, the CDR3 is TGCGCCAGCGCCCCCATCCGCCAGGGGGCTAATTCACCCCTCCACTTT. Amino acid sequence: CASAPIRQGANSPLHF.

This sequence joins TRBV30 and TRBJ1-5, with 9 nucleotides matching TRBD1. Trimming cost V 1 base and J 6 bases; bases outside gene matches: 7. CDR1 is GTSNPN, CDR2 SVGIG, per germline (reference sequence). This CDR3 region has 15 residues. Here the CDR3 reads CAWSETGGMGQPQHF. The CDR3 DNA reads as TGTGCCTGGAGTGAGACAGGGGGGATGGGTCAGCCCCAGCATTTT.

The V call is TRBV5-4, the J call TRBJ2-3; 12 nucleotides match TRBD2. Germline CDR1 reads SGHNT; CDR2 reads YYREEE (reference sequence). This CDR3 is 16 amino acids long. V shed 4 bases, J shed 0 bases, and the junction held 3 bases outside the gene matches. The CDR3 protein is CASSLGTSGSTDTQYF. CDR3 nucleotide sequence: TGTGCCAGCAGCCTCGGGACTAGCGGGAGCACAGATACGCAGTATTTT.

The J gene is TRBJ2-2, the V gene TRBV7-9; 7 bases line up with TRBD2. Germline CDR1 SEHNR, CDR2 FQNEAQ (reference sequence). V gave up 9 bases and J gave up 1 base; unmatched junction bases: 14. The CDR3 covers 17 residues. CDR3 in amino acids: CASAAFASGLNTGELFF. The CDR3 nucleotides read TGTGCCAGTGCGGCTTTCGCTAGCGGATTGAACACCGGGGAGCTGTTTTTT.

This clone has only a few counts. The rearrangement uses TRBV2 and TRBJ2-7; no definite D call. The CDR3 consists of 14 residues. Trimming stripped 4 bases from V and 4 bases from J, with 14 bases between. Germline V gene lookup returns CDR1 SNHLY and CDR2 FYNNEI. The CDR3 DNA reads TGTGCCAGCAGTGTGGAGTACGGCGGTTACGAGCAGTACTTC. Translated, it gives CASSVEYGGYEQYF.

This clone was counted between two and nine times. This chain links TRBV19 with TRBJ2-3; D might be TRBD2 (5 bases). In germline, CDR1 is LNHDA, CDR2 SQIVND (reference sequence). V was trimmed by 5 bases and J by 3 bases, leaving 9 bases between them. The length of the CDR3 is 13 residues. The CDR3 DNA reads TGTGCCAGTAGTCCTGGGAGAACAGATACGCAGTATTTT. Its protein is CASSPGRTDTQYF.

J is TRBJ1-1 and V is TRBV29-1; D perhaps matches TRBD1 (5 bases). Germline assignment: CDR1 SQVTM and CDR2 ANQGSEA. The CDR3 loop spans 14 amino acids. With 5 bases removed from V and 4 bases from J, the gap between germline ends came to 17 bases. The CDR3 loop is CSVTIQPGRTEAFF. CDR3 DNA: TGCAGCGTTACAATTCAACCAGGGCGCACTGAAGCTTTCTTT. The full variable domain, rest sourced from reference TRBV29-1 and TRBJ1-1, is SAVISQKPSRDICQRGTSLTIQCQVDSQVTMMFWYRQQPGQSLTLIATANQGSEATYESGFVIDKFPISRPNLTFSTLTVSNMSPEDSSIYLCSVTIQPGRTEAFFGQGTRLTVV.

The V gene is TRBV5-1, the J gene TRBJ1-1, with D possibly TRBD1 on 6 matching bases. The germline gives CDR1 SGHRS, CDR2 YFSETQ. Trimming stripped 2 bases from V and 1 base from J, with 9 bases between. The CDR3 extends over 14 amino acids. The CDR3 DNA follows: TGCGCCAGCAGCTTAATGGGACAGAACACTGAAGCTTTCTTT. It translates to CASSLMGQNTEAFF.

The chain joins TRBV7-6 to TRBJ1-1; no reliable D call. Looked up from germline, CDR1 is SGHVS and CDR2 is FNYEAQ. There are 14 residues in the CDR3. With 4 bases removed from V and 7 bases from J, the gap between germline ends came to 16 bases. The chain's CDR3 is CASSSQAQGGEAFF. The CDR3 DNA reads TGTGCCAGCAGCTCCCAAGCGCAAGGTGGTGAAGCTTTCTTT.

This clone was observed a few times. This sequence joins TRBV7-2 and TRBJ1-6; no clear D. This CDR3 is built from 14 residues. V was cut by 1 base and J by 7 bases, with 8 bases left in between. CDR1 and CDR2 (germline): SGHTA, FQGNSA. CDR3 sequence reads: CASSLEAKNSPLHF. CDR3 DNA sequence: TGTGCCAGCAGCTTAGAGGCCAAGAATTCACCCCTCCACTTT.

This clone appeared a few times. The chain couples TRBV23-1 to TRBJ2-2, with 9 bases lining up with TRBD1. TRBV23-1 is marked as an open reading frame, function uncertain. V dropped 6 bases and J dropped 5; count of bases not matched to a gene: 10. The CDR3 runs 16 residues. The CDR3 DNA reads TGCGCCAGCAGGCTCTCGGGACAGGGAGGAACCGGGGAGCTGTTTTTT. Protein sequence: CASRLSGQGGTGELFF.

The chain combines TRBV14 with TRBJ2-5; D gene uncertain. The CDR3 contains 12 residues. In germline, CDR1 is SGHDN, CDR2 FVKESK. With 4 bases removed from V and 4 bases from J, the gap between germline ends came to 7 bases. The CDR3 sequence: CASSPTPETQYF. In nucleotides, the CDR3 is TGTGCCAGCAGCCCCACCCCAGAGACCCAGTACTTC.

The chain employs TRBV29-1 and TRBJ1-1; 10 bases fit TRBD1. The germline V gene encodes CDR1 SQVTM and CDR2 ANQGSEA. This CDR3 is built from 13 residues. Trimming removed 7 bases from V and 5 bases from J; junction bases left unmatched: 7. The CDR3 region is CSGRDRGLTEAFF. CDR3 in DNA: TGCAGCGGCCGGGACAGGGGCCTAACTGAAGCTTTCTTT.

V usage is TRBV2 and J usage is TRBJ1-5, with D perhaps matching TRBD1 (6 bases). The CDR3 has 13 amino acids. V lost 5 bases, J lost 5 bases, and 10 bases lay in between. Germline values: CDR1 SNHLY, CDR2 FYNNEI. The CDR3 region has the DNA TGTGCCAGCAGTAGTGAGGGGGATCAGCCCCAGCATTTT. Its protein product is CASSSEGDQPQHF.

The chain recombines TRBV30 with TRBJ2-2, with TRBD2 matching 9 bases. Germline trimming cut 2 bases from V and 4 bases from J; bases unmatched to any gene: 5. This CDR3 spans 15 amino acids. Germline-derived CDR1 and CDR2 are GTSNPN and SVGIG (reference sequence). DNA for the CDR3: TGTGCCTGGAGTAGGATAGCGGGGGCCACCGGGGAGCTGTTTTTT. Protein: CAWSRIAGATGELFF.

As DNA, the CDR3 is TGCGCCAGCAGCTTGCGGACTAGCGGAAACAATGAGCAGTTCTTC. Its translation is CASSLRTSGNNEQFF. The chain joins TRBV5-1 to TRBJ2-1; 10 nucleotides agree with TRBD2. J was trimmed by 5 bases and V by 1 base; bases with no gene match: 3. The V gene's germline CDR1 is SGHRS and CDR2 YFSETQ. The CDR3 has 15 residues.

V and J are TRBV7-2 and TRBJ2-5; D gene ambiguous. Germline loops: CDR1 SGHTA, CDR2 FQGNSA. The CDR3 sequence is 11 residues long. The V end was cut by 1 base, the J end by 7 bases, with 4 bases between. The DNA for the CDR3 is TGTGCCAGCAGCTTAGGAGCGACCCAGTACTTC. Translated: CASSLGATQYF. Full variable domain (missing parts from reference TRBV7-2 and TRBJ2-5): GAGVSQSPSNKVTEKGKDVELRCDPISGHTALYWYRQSLGQGLEFLIYFQGNSAPDKSGLPSDRFSAERTGGSVSTLTIQRTQQEDSAVYLCASSLGATQYFGPGTRLLVL.

The CDR3 region has the DNA TGTGCCACCAGCAGAGGGGCGAGCACCGGGGAGCTGTTTTTT. Amino acids: CATSRGASTGELFF. The chain is built from TRBV15 and TRBJ2-2; D call uncertain. Trimming pared 1 base from V and 4 bases from J, leaving 7 bases between. The CDR3 loop spans 14 amino acids. CDR1 LNHNV and CDR2 YYDKDF come from the germline V gene (reference sequence).

The chain carries TRBV29-1 and TRBJ2-1, with D possibly TRBD2 on 5 matching bases. The germline V gene encodes CDR1 SQVTM and CDR2 ANQGSEA. Trimming cost V 4 bases and J 8 bases, with 18 bases left between them. CDR3 length: 14 residues. Here the CDR3 DNA reads TGCAGCGTTGTAGGCGGGCCCGGCGCCGATGAGCAGTTCTTC. Amino acids: CSVVGGPGADEQFF.

The chain has TRBV9 and TRBJ2-1; D tentatively fits TRBD1 or TRBD2 (5 bases each). CDR1 is SGDLS, CDR2 YYNGEE, per germline. This CDR3 is built from 16 residues. V lost 2 bases and J lost 4, with 16 bases in between. The DNA for the CDR3 is TGTGCCAGCAGCGTGCGCGGAGGTGGGGGATACAATGAGCAGTTCTTC. This codes for CASSVRGGGGYNEQFF.

This chain connects TRBV6-5 to TRBJ2-2, with 7 bases lining up with TRBD1. Per the germline V gene, CDR1 is MNHEY and CDR2 is SVGAGI. Unmatched junction bases numbered 11, after V lost 6 bases and J lost 7 bases. The CDR3 totals 15 residues. The CDR3: CASSPFGQVVGELFF. CDR3 DNA sequence: TGTGCCAGCAGCCCATTTGGACAGGTGGTCGGGGAGCTGTTTTTT.

The genes are TRBV5-1 and TRBJ1-4; 12 bases agree with TRBD1. Losses at the gene ends were 2 bases for V and 3 bases for J; bases not matched to a gene: 8. The CDR3 has 18 amino acids. The germline V gene encodes CDR1 SGHRS and CDR2 YFSETQ. In DNA form, the CDR3 reads TGCGCCAGCAGCTTTTGGGACAGGGGGCGCCCGGCTAATGAAAAACTGTTTTTT. It encodes CASSFWDRGRPANEKLFF.

This clone was seen a handful of times. The J gene is TRBJ2-5, the V gene TRBV13, with 12 bases that match TRBD1. The germline V gene has CDR1 PRHDT and CDR2 FYEKMQ (reference sequence). The CDR3 has 15 residues. V trimming: 5 bases; J trimming: 5 bases; junction bases outside the gene matches: 6. The chain's CDR3 is CASSTGTGGGETQYF. In DNA, the CDR3 is TGTGCCAGCAGCACCGGGACAGGGGGCGGCGAGACCCAGTACTTC.

This chain uses TRBV5-6 with TRBJ2-6; a possible D gene is TRBD1 (6 bases). Germline V gene lookup returns CDR1 SGHDT and CDR2 YYEEEE. Trimming pared 4 bases from V and 3 bases from J, leaving 11 bases between. The CDR3 is 15 residues long. Here the CDR3 DNA reads TGTGCCAGCAGCGTAGGACAGAGTGGGGCCAACGTCCTGACTTTC. Translated: CASSVGQSGANVLTF. The full variable domain, its missing parts supplied by reference TRBV5-6 and TRBJ2-6, is DAGVTQSPTHLIKTRGQQVTLRCSPKSGHDTVSWYQQALGQGPQFIFQYYEEEERQRGNFPDRFSGHQFPNYSSELNVNALLLGDSALYLCASSVGQSGANVLTFGAGSRLTVL.

The chain has TRBV2 and TRBJ1-1; D is perhaps TRBD1 (6 bases). Germline values: CDR1 SNHLY, CDR2 FYNNEI. Deletions cut 2 bases from V and 5 bases from J, with 12 bases between. The CDR3 is 14 residues long. In DNA form, the CDR3 reads TGTGCCAGCAGTGAAAGGCGAAGGGGGACTGAAGCTTTCTTT. This encodes CASSERRRGTEAFF.

This clone was counted a few times. The gene calls are TRBV29-1 and TRBJ2-3; TRBD2 agrees at 7 bases. The V gene's germline CDR1 is SQVTM and CDR2 ANQGSEA. This CDR3 is built from 15 residues. V trimming: 4 bases; J trimming: 5 bases; junction bases outside the gene matches: 12. CDR3 DNA: TGCAGCGTTGCGGAACTAGCGTCGGGTGGAGATACGCAGTATTTT. This sequence encodes CSVAELASGGDTQYF.

Written as DNA, the CDR3 is TGTGCCAGCAGTTTATCCCCCCACTCTGGGGCCAACGTCCTGACTTTC. Its protein is CASSLSPHSGANVLTF. The gene calls are TRBV27 and TRBJ2-6; D uncertain. Germline V lookup: CDR1 MNHEY, CDR2 SMNVEV (reference sequence). The length of the CDR3 is 16 residues. V lost 0 bases to trimming and J lost 0 bases, with 6 bases between them.

This clone was recorded once. This sample includes further DNA sequences coding for the same CDR3. J is TRBJ2-5 and V is TRBV20-1; D is unclear. Per the germline V gene, CDR1 is DFQATT and CDR2 is SNEGSKA (reference sequence). V was pared by 6 bases and J by 5 bases, with 7 bases between. CDR3 length equals 10 residues. The CDR3 nucleotides read TGCAGTGCCTTAAGGGAGACCCAGTACTTC. It codes for CSALRETQYF.

The rearrangement joins TRBV19 to TRBJ2-7; 7 positions match TRBD2. The CDR3 totals 15 residues. Losses at the gene ends were 1 base for V and 0 bases for J; bases not matched to a gene: 3. The germline V gene has CDR1 LNHDA and CDR2 SQIVND (reference sequence). CDR3 in amino acids: CASSIAGGSSYEQYF. The CDR3 nucleotides read TGTGCCAGTAGTATAGCGGGCGGGAGCTCCTACGAGCAGTACTTC. Full variable domain (remainder filled in from reference TRBV19 and TRBJ2-7): DGGITQSPKYLFRKEGQNVTLSCEQNLNHDAMYWYRQDPGQGLRLIYYSQIVNDFQKGDIAEGYSVSREKKESFPLTVTSAQKNPTAFYLCASSIAGGSSYEQYFGPGTRLTVT.